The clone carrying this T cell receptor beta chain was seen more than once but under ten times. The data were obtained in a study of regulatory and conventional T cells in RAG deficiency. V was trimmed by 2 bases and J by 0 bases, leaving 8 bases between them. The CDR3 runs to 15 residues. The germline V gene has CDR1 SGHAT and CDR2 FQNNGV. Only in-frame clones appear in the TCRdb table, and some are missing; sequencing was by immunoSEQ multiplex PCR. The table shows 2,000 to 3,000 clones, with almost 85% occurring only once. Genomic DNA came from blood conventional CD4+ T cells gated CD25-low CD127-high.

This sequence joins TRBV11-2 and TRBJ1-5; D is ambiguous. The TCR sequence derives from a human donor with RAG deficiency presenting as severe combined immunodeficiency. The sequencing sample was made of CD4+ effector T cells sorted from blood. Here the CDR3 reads CASSLRAPSNQPQHF. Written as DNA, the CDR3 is TGTGCCAGCAGCTTAAGGGCTCCTAGCAATCAGCCCCAGCATTTT.